The 21 T cell receptor beta chains presented below share a single source sample, sequenced in a study of blood T cell repertoires in COVID-19. Using immunoSEQ multiplex PCR, the repertoire was profiled, and TCRdb retains in-frame clones only, with some absent. The sample carries under 250,000 clones, about nine tenths recorded once. Sequencing was carried out using peripheral blood. The receptors stem from a woman aged 55-69 years who had recovered from COVID-19.

The chain is built from TRBV2 and TRBJ1-2; possible D gene TRBD1, 6 bases. The CDR3 runs to 11 residues. Germline CDR1 and CDR2: SNHLY and FYNNEI. The CDR3, as DNA: TGTGGCTGGCCAGGGGACTATGGCTACACCTTC. Translation: CGWPGDYGYTF.

J is TRBJ1-5 and V is TRBV7-2, with a weak D call TRBD1 (5 bases). The CDR3 is 16 amino acids. Per germline, CDR1 SGHTA and CDR2 FQGNSA. V was clipped by 4 bases and J by 3 bases, with 16 bases between them. CDR3 coding DNA: TGTGCCAGCAGCTCCCGCCGGCAGGGCGACAATCAGCCCCAGCATTTT. The encoded protein is CASSSRRQGDNQPQHF.

The J gene is TRBJ2-5, the V gene TRBV5-6, with 7 bases identical to TRBD2. The CDR3 is 15 residues long. Germline trimming cut 2 bases from V and 5 bases from J; bases unmatched to any gene: 9. Germline loops: CDR1 SGHDT, CDR2 YYEEEE. CDR3 bases: TGTGCCAGCAGCTTTACCCGAGCGGGGCAGGAGACCCAGTACTTC. Protein: CASSFTRAGQETQYF.

This clone was recorded only once. V gene TRBV4-3 combines with J gene TRBJ2-3; TRBD2 matches at 11 bases. Germline V gives CDR1 LGHNA, CDR2 YSLEER. This CDR3 comprises 18 residues. Unmatched junction bases numbered 12, after V lost 7 bases and J lost 0 bases. The CDR3 loop is CASIASGGTFISTDTQYF. As DNA, the CDR3 is TGCGCCAGCATTGCTAGCGGGGGGACCTTCATTAGCACAGATACGCAGTATTTT.

This clone appeared once. The CDR3 nucleotides are TGTGCCAGCAGTGAAAGCCCTTTTTGGCCCCAGCATTTT. It is translated as CASSESPFWPQHF. This sequence joins TRBV6-1 and TRBJ1-5; the D is unclear. Trimming removed 2 bases at V and 9 bases at J, with 11 bases between. The germline CDR1 and CDR2 sequences are MNHNS and SASEGT. The CDR3 has 13 amino acids.

The chain is built from TRBV28 and TRBJ1-2; D unclear. Per the germline V gene, CDR1 is MDHEN and CDR2 is SYDVKM. The CDR3 runs to 12 residues. The V and J ends lost 6 bases and 4 bases respectively, with 9 bases between them. DNA of the CDR3: TGTGCCAGCAGACGGGTCCTCTATGGCTACACCTTC. Its translation is CASRRVLYGYTF.

V usage is TRBV6-6 and J usage is TRBJ2-5; D gene unclear. Germline lookup yields CDR1 MNHNY and CDR2 SVGAGI (reference sequence). The CDR3 extends over 13 amino acids. V lost 7 bases and J 1 base, leaving 10 bases between the germline ends. CDR3 sequence: CASNTGSQETQYF. The DNA for the CDR3 is TGTGCCAGCAACACCGGGTCCCAAGAGACCCAGTACTTC.

V usage is TRBV19 and J usage is TRBJ2-1; 13 nucleotides align to TRBD2. The CDR3 loop spans 17 amino acids. V trimming: 5 bases; J trimming: 4 bases; junction bases outside the gene matches: 8. Germline V gene sequence: CDR1 LNHDA, CDR2 SQIVND (reference sequence). CDR3 in amino acids: CASSPRTSGGIYNEQFF. The CDR3 DNA reads as TGTGCCAGTAGTCCACGGACTAGCGGGGGAATATACAATGAGCAGTTCTTC.

The chain carries TRBV5-1 and TRBJ1-1, with D possibly matching TRBD1 (6 bases). Germline CDR1 reads SGHRS; CDR2 reads YFSETQ. Trimming removed 1 base at V and 1 base at J, with 8 bases between. This CDR3 spans 14 amino acids. The CDR3 region is CASSLQGRNTEAFF. The DNA of the CDR3 is TGCGCCAGCAGCTTGCAGGGGCGGAACACTGAAGCTTTCTTT.

The rearrangement links TRBV15 to TRBJ1-1; D remains unclear. Germline CDR1 LNHNV, CDR2 YYDKDF (reference sequence). The CDR3 spans 16 residues. Between the trimmed V and J ends, which lost 2 bases and 6 bases, there was a span of 19 bases. The CDR3 DNA reads as TGTGCCACCAGCAGACGACTCACAGCGGCCAACGCTGAAGCTTTCTTT. Protein product: CATSRRLTAANAEAFF.

This sequence joins TRBV19 and TRBJ2-7; 8 bases map to TRBD2. The trim removed 5 bases at V and 0 bases at J, leaving 12 bases unmatched. Germline assignment: CDR1 LNHDA and CDR2 SQIVND (reference sequence). The CDR3 totals 17 residues. Here the CDR3 DNA reads TGTGCCAGTAGTCGTTCCGGTAGCGGGGCGGTCTCCTACGAGCAGTACTTC. This gives the protein CASSRSGSGAVSYEQYF.

The J gene is TRBJ1-4, the V gene TRBV2; D is uncertain. CDR1 is SNHLY and CDR2 is FYNNEI in the germline V gene. The CDR3 totals 13 residues. This CDR3 reads CPGCLATNEKLFF. CDR3 in DNA: TGTCCCGGGTGCCTTGCAACTAATGAAAAACTGTTTTTT. The full variable domain, completed using reference TRBV2 and TRBJ1-4, is EPEVTQTPSHQVTQMGQEVILRCVPISNHLYFYWYRQILGQKVEFLVSFYNNEISEKSEIFDDQFSVERPDGSNFTLKIRSTKLEDSAMYFCPGCLATNEKLFFGSGTQLSVL.

This clone came up once. An end of the junction differs from the germline gene, which may be a read error. This rearrangement joins TRBV7-7 to TRBJ2-7; TRBD1 is a possible D gene (6 bases). The CDR3 has 15 amino acids. Germline-derived CDR1 and CDR2 are SSHAT and FNYEAQ (reference sequence). CDR3 sequence (DNA): TGTGCTAGCAGCTCACAGGGAGATAGTGGGTACGAGCAGTACTTC. Translating it yields CASSSQGDSGYEQYF.

This rearrangement joins TRBV4-1 to TRBJ2-1; no clear D. With 2 bases removed from V and 0 bases from J, the gap between germline ends came to 11 bases. CDR3 length: 16 amino acids. Germline V gene sequence: CDR1 MGHRA, CDR2 YSYEKL. The CDR3 region has the DNA TGCGCCAGCAGCCAAAACATCGCCAGCTCCTACAATGAGCAGTTCTTC. Translated: CASSQNIASSYNEQFF.

The chain links TRBV7-9 to TRBJ1-2; a possible D gene is TRBD1 (6 bases). The CDR3 is made up of 14 amino acids. With 6 bases removed from V and 4 bases from J, the gap between germline ends came to 15 bases. CDR1 and CDR2 from the germline V gene are SEHNR and FQNEAQ (reference sequence). This chain's CDR3 is CASSYPSTGYGYTF. CDR3 in DNA: TGTGCCAGCAGTTACCCCTCGACAGGCTATGGCTACACCTTC.

The chain recombines TRBV5-1 with TRBJ1-2, with a tentative D call TRBD1 (5 bases). The germline V gene encodes CDR1 SGHRS and CDR2 YFSETQ. Trimming removed 2 bases from V and 6 bases from J, with 14 bases in between. The CDR3 runs to 14 residues. CDR3 in amino acids: CASSFLGGEDGYTF. Written as DNA, the CDR3 is TGCGCCAGCAGCTTCCTCGGGGGGGAGGATGGCTACACCTTC.

This clone was recorded a few times. This rearrangement joins TRBV4-1 to TRBJ1-1; D remains ambiguous. V lost 3 bases and J 5 bases, leaving 16 bases between the germline ends. The CDR3 is 15 residues long. Germline V gene sequence: CDR1 MGHRA, CDR2 YSYEKL. The CDR3 DNA is TGCGCCAGCAGCCAGCGCGACATTGAGCGGACTGAAGCTTTCTTT. Protein product: CASSQRDIERTEAFF.

The chain employs TRBV5-4 and TRBJ1-3, with D unresolved. This CDR3 comprises 15 residues. Germline V gene lookup returns CDR1 SGHNT and CDR2 YYREEE (reference sequence). V shed 0 bases and J shed 4 bases, with 11 bases lying between them. Written as DNA, the CDR3 is TGTGCCAGCAGCTTGGCCGAAGCGGGCGGAAACACCATATATTTT. Translation: CASSLAEAGGNTIYF. Based on the CDR3 plus reference TRBV5-4 and TRBJ1-3, the full variable domain is ETGVTQSPTHLIKTRGQQVTLRCSSQSGHNTVSWYQQALGQGPQFIFQYYREEENGRGNFPPRFSGLQFPNYSSELNVNALELDDSALYLCASSLAEAGGNTIYFGEGSWLTVV.

The V call is TRBV5-4, the J call TRBJ1-2, with 7 bases matching TRBD1. Per germline, CDR1 SGHNT and CDR2 YYREEE (reference sequence). The CDR3 extends over 15 amino acids. The ends lost 3 bases at V and 0 bases at J; junction bases unmatched: 5. CDR3 DNA: TGTGCCAGCAGCTCCGGGACAGATACTAACTATGGCTACACCTTC. This codes for CASSSGTDTNYGYTF.

The V and J genes are TRBV6-5 and TRBJ1-2; 8 bases are shared with TRBD1. The germline V gene has CDR1 MNHEY and CDR2 SVGAGI. This CDR3 has 14 residues. The J segment lost 7 bases and the V segment lost 7 bases, leaving 11 bases of the junction unmatched. The CDR3 loop is CASIVDRGSGGYTF. CDR3 nucleotides: TGTGCCAGCATCGTCGACAGGGGATCGGGTGGCTACACCTTC.

The chain recombines TRBV19 with TRBJ2-2; 9 bases line up with TRBD2. V was clipped by 6 bases and J by 4 bases; unmatched bases: 9. This CDR3 has 16 residues. Germline loops: CDR1 LNHDA, CDR2 SQIVND (reference sequence). CDR3 sequence (DNA): TGTGCCAGTAGGGCGGCGGGGGGGCGGTTCACCGGGGAGCTGTTTTTT. Protein sequence: CASRAAGGRFTGELFF.